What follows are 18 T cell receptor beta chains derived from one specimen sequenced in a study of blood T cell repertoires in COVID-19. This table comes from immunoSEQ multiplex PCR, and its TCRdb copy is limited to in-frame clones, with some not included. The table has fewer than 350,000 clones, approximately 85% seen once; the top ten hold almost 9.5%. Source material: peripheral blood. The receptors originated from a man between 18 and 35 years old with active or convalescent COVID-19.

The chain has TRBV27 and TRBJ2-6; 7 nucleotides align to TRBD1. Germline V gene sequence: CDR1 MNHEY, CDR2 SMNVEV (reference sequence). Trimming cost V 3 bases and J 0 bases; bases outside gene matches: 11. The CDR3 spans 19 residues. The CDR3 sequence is CASSFTSGTVISGANVLTF. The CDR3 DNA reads TGTGCCAGCAGTTTCACCTCCGGGACAGTAATCTCTGGGGCCAACGTCCTGACTTTC.

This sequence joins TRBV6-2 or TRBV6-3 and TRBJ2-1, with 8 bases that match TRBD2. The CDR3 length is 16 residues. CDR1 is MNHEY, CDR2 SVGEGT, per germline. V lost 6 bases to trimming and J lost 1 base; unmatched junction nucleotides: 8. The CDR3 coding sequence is TGTGCCAGCAGCCGGCACGGCGGGGGGTCCTACAATGAGCAGTTCTTC. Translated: CASSRHGGGSYNEQFF.

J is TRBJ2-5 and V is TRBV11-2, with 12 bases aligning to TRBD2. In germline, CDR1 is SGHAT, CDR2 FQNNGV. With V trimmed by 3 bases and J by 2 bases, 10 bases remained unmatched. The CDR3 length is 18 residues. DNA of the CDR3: TGTGCCAGCAGCTTGAGAGTATTCGGACTAGCGGGGCAAGAGACCCAGTACTTC. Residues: CASSLRVFGLAGQETQYF.

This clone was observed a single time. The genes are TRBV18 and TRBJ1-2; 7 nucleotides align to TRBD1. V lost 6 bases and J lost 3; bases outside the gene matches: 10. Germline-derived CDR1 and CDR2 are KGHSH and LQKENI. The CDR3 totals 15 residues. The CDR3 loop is CASSHDRDLHYGYTF. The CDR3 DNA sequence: TGTGCCAGCTCGCACGACAGGGACTTACACTATGGCTACACCTTC.

This CDR3 is CASSLSPGWSEQFF. CDR3 DNA: TGTGCCAGCAGCTTATCACCGGGTTGGAGTGAGCAGTTCTTC. This chain connects TRBV11-1 to TRBJ2-1, with D unresolved. Germline V lookup: CDR1 SGHAT, CDR2 FQDESV (reference sequence). The CDR3 sequence is 14 residues long. Trimming took 2 bases from V and 9 from J, leaving 14 bases between them.

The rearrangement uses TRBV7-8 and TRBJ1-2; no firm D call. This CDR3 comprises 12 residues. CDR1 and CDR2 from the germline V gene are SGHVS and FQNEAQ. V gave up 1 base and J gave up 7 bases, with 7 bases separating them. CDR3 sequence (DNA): TGTGCCAGCAGCTTAGGCTCGGGTGGCTACACCTTC. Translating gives CASSLGSGGYTF.

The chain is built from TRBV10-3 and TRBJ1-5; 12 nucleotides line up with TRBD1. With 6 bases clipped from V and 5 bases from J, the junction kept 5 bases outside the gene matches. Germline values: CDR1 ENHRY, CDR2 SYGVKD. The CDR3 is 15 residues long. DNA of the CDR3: TGTGCCATCAGCGGGGACAGGGGGCTCGATCAGCCCCAGCATTTT. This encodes CAISGDRGLDQPQHF.

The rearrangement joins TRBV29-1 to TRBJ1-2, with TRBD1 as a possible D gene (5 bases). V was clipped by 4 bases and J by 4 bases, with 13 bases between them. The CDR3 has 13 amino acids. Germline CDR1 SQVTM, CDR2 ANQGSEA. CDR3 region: CSVVSRASYGYTF. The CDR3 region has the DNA TGCAGCGTTGTTTCCAGGGCTAGCTATGGCTACACCTTC.

The CDR3 DNA reads TGTGCCAGCAGCGCACTGGACAGAGAAGCTTTCTTT. Its translation is CASSALDREAFF. The gene calls are TRBV12-3 or TRBV12-4 and TRBJ1-1; D might be TRBD1 (6 bases). The CDR3 has 12 residues. The V end was cut by 6 bases, the J end by 8 bases, with 13 bases between.

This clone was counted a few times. CDR3 sequence (DNA): TGTGCCAGCTCGGGACAGACTTACGAGCAGTACTTC. This translates into CASSGQTYEQYF. The rearrangement uses TRBV18 and TRBJ2-7, with TRBD1 matching 7 bases. Trimming at V came to 6 bases and at J to 4 bases, leaving 3 bases not matched to a gene. The CDR3 is made up of 12 amino acids. Germline V gene data show CDR1 as KGHSH and CDR2 as LQKENI.

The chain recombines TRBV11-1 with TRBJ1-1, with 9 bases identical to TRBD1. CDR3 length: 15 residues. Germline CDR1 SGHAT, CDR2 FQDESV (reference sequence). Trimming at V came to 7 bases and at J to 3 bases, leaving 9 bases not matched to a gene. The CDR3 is CASTSGQGRDTEAFF. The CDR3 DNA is TGTGCCAGCACTAGTGGACAGGGGAGGGACACTGAAGCTTTCTTT.

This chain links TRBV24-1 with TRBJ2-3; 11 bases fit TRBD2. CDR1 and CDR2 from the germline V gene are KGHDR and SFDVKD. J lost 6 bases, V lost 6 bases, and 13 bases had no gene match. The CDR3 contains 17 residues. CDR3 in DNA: TGTGCCACCAGTTCTGGACTAGCGGGTGTCTCGGGCGATACGCAGTATTTT. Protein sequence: CATSSGLAGVSGDTQYF.

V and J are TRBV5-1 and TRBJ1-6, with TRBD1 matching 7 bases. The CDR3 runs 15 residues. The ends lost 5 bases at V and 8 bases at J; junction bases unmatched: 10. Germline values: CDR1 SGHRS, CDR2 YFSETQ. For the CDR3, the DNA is TGCGCCAGCAGACCCGGACAGGCCGAGCATTCACCCCTCCACTTT. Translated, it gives CASRPGQAEHSPLHF.

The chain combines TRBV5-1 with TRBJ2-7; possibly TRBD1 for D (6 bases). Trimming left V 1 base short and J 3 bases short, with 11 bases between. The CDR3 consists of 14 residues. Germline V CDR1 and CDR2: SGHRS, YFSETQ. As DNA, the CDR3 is TGCGCCAGCAGCTTGACAGGGATCGGCTACGAGCAGTACTTC. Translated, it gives CASSLTGIGYEQYF.

The CDR3 loop is CASSLPGGNQPQHF. CDR3 DNA: TGTGCCAGCAGTTTACCAGGGGGCAATCAGCCCCAGCATTTT. The rearrangement links TRBV27 to TRBJ1-5, with D perhaps TRBD1 (6 bases). The CDR3 has 14 residues. Looked up from germline, CDR1 is MNHEY and CDR2 is SMNVEV (reference sequence). Trimming took off 2 bases at V and 2 bases at J, with 7 bases between the two ends.

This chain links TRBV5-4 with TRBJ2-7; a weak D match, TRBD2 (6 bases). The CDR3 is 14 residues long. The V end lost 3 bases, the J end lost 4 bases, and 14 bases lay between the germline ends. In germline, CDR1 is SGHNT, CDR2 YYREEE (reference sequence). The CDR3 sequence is CASSSGTGVYEQYF. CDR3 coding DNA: TGTGCCAGCAGCTCCGGGACGGGGGTGTACGAGCAGTACTTC.

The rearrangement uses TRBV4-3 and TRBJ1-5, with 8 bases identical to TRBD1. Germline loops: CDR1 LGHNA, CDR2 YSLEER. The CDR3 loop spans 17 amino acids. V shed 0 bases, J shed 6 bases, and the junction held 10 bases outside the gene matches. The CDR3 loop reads CASSQDPEGQGGQPQHF. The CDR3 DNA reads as TGCGCCAGCAGCCAAGATCCCGAAGGACAGGGCGGTCAGCCCCAGCATTTT.

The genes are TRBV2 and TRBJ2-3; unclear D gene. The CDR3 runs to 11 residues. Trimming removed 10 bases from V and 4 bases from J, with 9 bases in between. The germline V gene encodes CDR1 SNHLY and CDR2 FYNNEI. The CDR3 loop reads CAIQVADTQYF. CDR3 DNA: TGTGCCATCCAGGTGGCAGATACGCAGTATTTT.